This T cell receptor (beta chain) was documented in a study of cytomegalovirus exposure and HLA in healthy donors. Whole-study context: As released early, the data held roughly 85 million unique TCRs from HLA-typed donors.

Details on this clone: Its target is not known.

The CDR3 runs 15 residues. Between the trimmed V and J ends, which lost 5 bases and 8 bases, there was a span of 18 bases. CDR1 and CDR2 from the germline V gene are SGHAT and FQNNGV. Notes on the study in general: Later analysis revealed greater clonal expansion in HLA-associated TCR beta chains than in equally common others. Later analysis identified 17,000 or so TCR beta sequences associated with HLA alleles, using a false discovery rate threshold of 0.05.

Primers included in the PCR were 60 Vbeta and 13 Jbeta primers. Per the authors' pipeline: In a later analysis, the count reached about 75 million unique TCR beta chains, with around 10 million shared. Clones were read by immunoSEQ multiplex PCR, and TCRdb kept only the in-frame ones, dropping some. Clonal size and the V and J genes are those of that table, whereas D and trimming came from the DNA. This table has tens of thousands of clones, about four fifths appearing once. The chain is built from TRBV11-2 and TRBJ1-4; the D gene is possibly TRBD1 (6 bases). The receptor was isolated from a man between 18 and 35 years old in good health and CMV-seronegative. The material sequenced was PBMCs. The CDR3 sequence is CASSLSTGPHEKLFF. Here the CDR3 DNA reads TGTGCCAGCAGCCTATCTACAGGGCCTCACGAAAAACTGTTTTTT.